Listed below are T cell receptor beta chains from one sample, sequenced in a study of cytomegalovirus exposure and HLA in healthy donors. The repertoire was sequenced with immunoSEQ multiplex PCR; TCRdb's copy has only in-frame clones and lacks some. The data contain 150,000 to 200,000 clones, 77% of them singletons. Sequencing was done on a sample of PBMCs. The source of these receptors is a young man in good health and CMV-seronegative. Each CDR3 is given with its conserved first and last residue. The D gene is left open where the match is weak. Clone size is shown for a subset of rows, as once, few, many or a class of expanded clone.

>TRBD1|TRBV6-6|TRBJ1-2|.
CASSYVGQGSHGYTF
TGTGCCAGCAGTTACGTGGGACAGGGATCCCATGGCTACACCTTC
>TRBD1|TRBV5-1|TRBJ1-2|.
CASSPGQGMFYGYTF
TGCGCCAGCAGCCCCGGACAGGGAATGTTCTATGGCTACACCTTC
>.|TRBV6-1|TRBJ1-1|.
CASSIQGMNTEAFF
TGTGCCAGCAGTATACAGGGCATGAACACTGAAGCTTTCTTT
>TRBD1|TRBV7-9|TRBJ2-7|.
CSSSLGDRDRGPYEQYF
TGTTCCAGCAGCTTAGGGGACCGGGACAGGGGGCCCTACGAGCAGTACTTC
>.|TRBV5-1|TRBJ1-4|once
CASSLALQDEKLFF
TGCGCCAGCAGCTTGGCCCTACAGGATGAAAAACTGTTTTTT
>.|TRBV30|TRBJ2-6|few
CAWSAGSGANVLTF
TGTGCCTGGAGTGCGGGCTCTGGGGCCAACGTCCTGACTTTC
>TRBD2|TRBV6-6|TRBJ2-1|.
CASSYSGLADYNEQFF
TGTGCCAGCAGTTACTCGGGACTAGCGGATTACAATGAGCAGTTCTTC
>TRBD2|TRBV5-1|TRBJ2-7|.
CASSLFYSGSSYEQYF
TGCGCCAGCAGCTTATTTTATAGCGGGTCCTCCTACGAGCAGTACTTC
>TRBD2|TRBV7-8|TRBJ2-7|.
CASSFGLAGAGQYF
TGTGCCAGCAGCTTCGGTCTAGCGGGGGCGGGGCAGTACTTC
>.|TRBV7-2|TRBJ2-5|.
CASSFGEETQYF
TGTGCCAGCAGCTTCGGGGAAGAGACCCAGTACTTC
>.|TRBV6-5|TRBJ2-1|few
CASSSPGRGYNEQFF
TGTGCCAGCAGTTCCCCAGGGAGGGGGTACAATGAGCAGTTCTTC
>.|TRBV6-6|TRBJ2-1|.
CASSHGGGGKGHEQFF
TGTGCCAGCAGCCATGGAGGGGGCGGGAAAGGTCATGAGCAGTTCTTC
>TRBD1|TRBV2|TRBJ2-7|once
CASSARLPGQGGHEQYF
TGTGCCAGCAGTGCCCGCCTCCCGGGACAGGGGGGCCACGAGCAGTACTTC
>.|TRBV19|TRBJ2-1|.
CASRGTLDYNEQFF
TGTGCCAGTAGAGGGACTCTAGACTACAATGAGCAGTTCTTC
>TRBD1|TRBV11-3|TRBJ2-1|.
CASSLVTGVSSNEQFF
TGTGCCAGCAGCTTAGTTACAGGGGTATCTAGCAATGAGCAGTTCTTC
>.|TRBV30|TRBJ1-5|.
CAWSMGGNQPQHF
TGTGCCTGGAGTATGGGGGGAAATCAGCCCCAGCATTTT